Described below is a single T cell receptor (beta chain) sequence and its context. The antigen it recognizes is unknown. Base qualities are not provided; no much larger clone lies one nucleotide away. This sample is drawn from a study of T cell responses to AZD1222 COVID-19 vaccine (dated by TCRdb to about 2021). Study-level background: AZD1222 recipients whose second dose came at about 4 weeks and those whose second dose came at about 12 weeks were combined into one group, since spike-specific TCR depth and breadth did not differ between the two schedules. A total of 233 trial participants underwent TCR sequencing, of whom about 200 received two doses of AZD1222 and about 26 received two doses of the MenACWY control vaccine. Trial participants were enrolled by age into subgroups of 18-55, 56-69 and 70-plus years, and roughly 160, 29 and 62 TCR-sequenced participants, respectively, were included in these subgroups.

The full study reports these points: No day 14 peak-response samples were available, so repertoires were characterized only after the peak T cell response. Conclusions about previously exposed vaccinees are limited, since just five or six AZD1222 recipients were seropositive for SARS-CoV-2 at baseline. The vaccine-associated CD4 TCRs covered the entire spike protein, and the dominant responses fell in regions 160-218 and 743-854. Participants were mostly white British, with more females than males. The authors suggested clonal diversity may have been underestimated. Spike-specific TCR breadth and depth rose significantly after two AZD1222 doses compared with day 0 and with MenACWY recipients. The 56-69-year group was small, and its depth increase did not reach significance, likely because of low power. Reportedly, almost half of the unique spike-specific TCRs recognized epitopes lying outside the regions that are mutated in the B.1.351 and B.1.1.7 variants.

The CDR3 spans 15 residues, from the cysteine through the phenylalanine. The entry retains the CDR3 DNA only, 45 bases that are in frame from base 1. Via the germline V gene (reference sequence), CDR1 is LGHDT and CDR2 YNNKEL. Cut back by 0 bases and 5 bases, the V and J ends lie 13 bases apart. What this sample's time point label stands for: baseline before first vaccination. Samples from vaccinated people were obtained from the UK trials COV001 and COV002, which included a single-blind randomized controlled phase 2/3 trial of AZD1222 (ChAdOx1 nCoV-19) in healthy adults. For TCRbeta chain sequencing, PBMC samples were collected from trial participants at day 0 and at day 28 after the second dose. The CDR3 regions of human TCRbeta chains were analyzed by immunosequencing. The paper's data handling went like this. Repertoire TCRs were matched against a reference library of SARS-CoV-2-specific TCRs generated with the MIRA antigen-specificity platform. Breadth was defined as the fraction of unique TCRs that were SARS-CoV-2-associated, and depth was defined as the fraction of total T cells that were SARS-CoV-2-associated. Using the MIRA data, every spike-specific TCR was mapped to the spike region that the TCR reacted to and assigned to either a CD4 or a CD8 class. Log10-transformed breadth and depth values were compared by one-way ANOVA with Sidak's multiple comparisons tests. This is the immuneACCESS table as TCRdb keeps it, with only in-frame sequences that have V and J called. A part of the clones is gone; compared with another copy, unresolved V genes explain less than half, and the rest is unexplained. That table is the source of V, J and clone size, and D and trimming were worked out from the DNA. This sample comprises 150,000 to 200,000 clones, approximately 92% of them detected only once. Over 1% of the sample belongs to the ten largest clones.

This material consisted of peripheral blood, taken on day 0 of AZD1222 vaccination. This receptor chain uses TRBV3-1 (or the pseudogene TRBV3-2) and TRBJ1-2; the D gene is possibly TRBD1, with 5 bases matching. The clonotype was recovered from an adult in good health. The DNA sequence follows: TGTGCCAGCAGCCAAGAGTCAGGGAGGGGTTATGGCTACACCTTC. Its translation is CASSQESGRGYGYTF.